This TCR beta chain was profiled in a study of cytomegalovirus exposure and HLA in healthy donors. Study-level points and caveats: Trimming of TCR beta V- and J-genes showed a link, identified in a later analysis, to a missense DCLRE1C variant. TCR beta sequences reportedly predicted most subjects' HLA-A and HLA-B alleles accurately.

With regard to this clone: Its target is unknown.

Use of 60 Vbeta and 13 Jbeta primers characterized the PCR. Data came from immunoSEQ multiplex PCR; TCRdb stores just in-frame clones and leaves some out. The repertoire holds approximately 150,000 clones, 65% to 90% seen once, with about 10% in the top ten. Between the trimmed V and J ends, which lost 7 bases and 2 bases, there was a span of 15 bases. In germline, CDR1 is SGHTA, CDR2 FQGNSA. The CDR3 is 14 amino acids. The source of this sequence is a man between 50 and 59 years old in good health and CMV-seropositive. Sequencing was done on a sample of PBMCs. The genes are TRBV7-2 and TRBJ2-7; no clear D gene. The CDR3 loop is CASTLKAGPYEQYF. CDR3 nucleotide sequence: TGTGCCAGCACTTTAAAAGCTGGGCCCTACGAGCAGTACTTC.